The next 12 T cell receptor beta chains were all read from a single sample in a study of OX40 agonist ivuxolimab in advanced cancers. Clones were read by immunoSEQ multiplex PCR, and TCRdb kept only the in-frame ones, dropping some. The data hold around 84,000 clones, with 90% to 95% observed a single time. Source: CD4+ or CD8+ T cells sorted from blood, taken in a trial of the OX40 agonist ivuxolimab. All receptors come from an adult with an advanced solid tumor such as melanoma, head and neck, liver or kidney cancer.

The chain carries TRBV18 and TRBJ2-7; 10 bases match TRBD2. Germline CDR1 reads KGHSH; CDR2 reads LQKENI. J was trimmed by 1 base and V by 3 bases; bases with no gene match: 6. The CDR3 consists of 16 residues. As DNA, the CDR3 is TGTGCCAGCTCACCGGGGAGACTAGCGGGTTCCTACGAGCAGTACTTC. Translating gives CASSPGRLAGSYEQYF.

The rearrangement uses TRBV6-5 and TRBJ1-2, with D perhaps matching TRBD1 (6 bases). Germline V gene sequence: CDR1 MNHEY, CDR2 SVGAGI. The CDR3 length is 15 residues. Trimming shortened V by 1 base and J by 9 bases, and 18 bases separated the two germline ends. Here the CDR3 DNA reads TGTGCCAGCAGTTACTTGGGAAAGACAGGAGCAAGCTACACCTTC. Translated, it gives CASSYLGKTGASYTF.

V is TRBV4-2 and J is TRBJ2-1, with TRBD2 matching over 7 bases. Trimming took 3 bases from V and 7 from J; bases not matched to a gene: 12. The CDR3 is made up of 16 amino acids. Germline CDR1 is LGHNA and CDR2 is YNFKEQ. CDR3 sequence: CASSHAGDGGKNEQFF. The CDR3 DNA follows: TGTGCCAGCAGCCATGCGGGGGACGGTGGGAAGAATGAGCAGTTCTTC.

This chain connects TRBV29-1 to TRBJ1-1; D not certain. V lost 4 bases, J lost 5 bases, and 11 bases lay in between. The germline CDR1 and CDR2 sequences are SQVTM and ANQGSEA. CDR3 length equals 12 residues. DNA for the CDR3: TGCAGCGTTGGGAGATTATGGACTGAAGCTTTCTTT. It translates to CSVGRLWTEAFF.

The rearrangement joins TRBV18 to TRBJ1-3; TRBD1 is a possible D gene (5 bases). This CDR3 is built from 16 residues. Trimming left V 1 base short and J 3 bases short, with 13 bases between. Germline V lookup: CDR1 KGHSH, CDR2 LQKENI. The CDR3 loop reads CASSPLEGKSGNTIYF. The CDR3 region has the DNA TGTGCCAGCTCACCACTTGAGGGGAAAAGTGGAAACACCATATATTTT.

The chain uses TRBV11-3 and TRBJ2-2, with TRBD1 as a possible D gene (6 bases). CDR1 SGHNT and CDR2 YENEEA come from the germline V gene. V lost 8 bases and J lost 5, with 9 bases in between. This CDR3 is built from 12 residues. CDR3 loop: CASGGLTGELFF. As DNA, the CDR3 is TGTGCCAGCGGGGGCTTGACCGGGGAGCTGTTTTTT.

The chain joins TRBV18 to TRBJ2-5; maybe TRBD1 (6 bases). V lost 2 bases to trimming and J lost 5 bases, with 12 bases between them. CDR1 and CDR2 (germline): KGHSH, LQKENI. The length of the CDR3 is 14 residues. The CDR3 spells CASSPGQSGETQYF. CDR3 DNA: TGTGCCAGCTCACCAGGACAGAGTGGGGAGACCCAGTACTTC.

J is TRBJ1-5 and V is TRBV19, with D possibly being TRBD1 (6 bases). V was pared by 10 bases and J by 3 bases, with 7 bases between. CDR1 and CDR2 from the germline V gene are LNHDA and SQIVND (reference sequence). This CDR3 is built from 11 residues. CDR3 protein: CATGVNQPQHF. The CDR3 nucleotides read TGTGCCACAGGGGTCAATCAGCCCCAGCATTTT. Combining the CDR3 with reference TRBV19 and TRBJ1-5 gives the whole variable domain DGGITQSPKYLFRKEGQNVTLSCEQNLNHDAMYWYRQDPGQGLRLIYYSQIVNDFQKGDIAEGYSVSREKKESFPLTVTSAQKNPTAFYLCATGVNQPQHFGDGTRLSIL.

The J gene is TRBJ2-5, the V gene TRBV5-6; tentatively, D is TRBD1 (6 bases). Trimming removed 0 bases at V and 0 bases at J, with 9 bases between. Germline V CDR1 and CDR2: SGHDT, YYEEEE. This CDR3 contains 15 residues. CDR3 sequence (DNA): TGTGCCAGCAGCTTGGGGGGGCGTTACCAAGAGACCCAGTACTTC. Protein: CASSLGGRYQETQYF. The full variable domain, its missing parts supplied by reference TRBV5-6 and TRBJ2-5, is DAGVTQSPTHLIKTRGQQVTLRCSPKSGHDTVSWYQQALGQGPQFIFQYYEEEERQRGNFPDRFSGHQFPNYSSELNVNALLLGDSALYLCASSLGGRYQETQYFGPGTRLLVL.

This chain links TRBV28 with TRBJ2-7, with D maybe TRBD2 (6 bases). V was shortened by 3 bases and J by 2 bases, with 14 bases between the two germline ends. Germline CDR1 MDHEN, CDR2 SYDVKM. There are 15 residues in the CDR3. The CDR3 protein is CASSFSGRTTYEQYF. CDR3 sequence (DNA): TGTGCCAGCAGTTTCTCCGGGAGAACCACCTACGAGCAGTACTTC.

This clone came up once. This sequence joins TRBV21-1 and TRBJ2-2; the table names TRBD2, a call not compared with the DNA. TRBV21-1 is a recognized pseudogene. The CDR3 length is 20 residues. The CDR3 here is CASSATGGRPRGANTGELFF. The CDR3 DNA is TGTGCCAGCAGCGCCACCGGAGGGCGGCCACGCGGCGCGAACACCGGGGAGCTGTTTTTT.

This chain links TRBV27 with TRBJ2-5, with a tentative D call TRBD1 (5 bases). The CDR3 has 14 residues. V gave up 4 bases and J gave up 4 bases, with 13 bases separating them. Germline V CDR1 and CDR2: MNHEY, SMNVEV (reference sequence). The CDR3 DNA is TGTGCCAGCAGTTACGAGCCTCAGGGAGAGACCCAGTACTTC. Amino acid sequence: CASSYEPQGETQYF.